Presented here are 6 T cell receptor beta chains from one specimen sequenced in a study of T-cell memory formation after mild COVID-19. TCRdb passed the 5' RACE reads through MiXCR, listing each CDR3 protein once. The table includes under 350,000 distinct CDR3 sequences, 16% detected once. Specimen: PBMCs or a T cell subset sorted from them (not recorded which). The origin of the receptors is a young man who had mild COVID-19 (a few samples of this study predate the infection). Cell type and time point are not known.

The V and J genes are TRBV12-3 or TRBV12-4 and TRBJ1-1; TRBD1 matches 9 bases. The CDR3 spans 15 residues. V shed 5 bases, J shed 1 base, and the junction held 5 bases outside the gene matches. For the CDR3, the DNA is TGTGCCAGCAGTCCACGGACAGGGGAGAACACTGAAGCTTTCTTT. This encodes CASSPRTGENTEAFF.

The CDR3 protein is CSARGGTDYGYTF. The CDR3 DNA sequence: TGCAGTGCTAGAGGAGGGACAGACTATGGCTACACCTTC. J is TRBJ1-2 and V is TRBV20-1; 7 positions agree with TRBD1. The CDR3 is 13 residues long. Looked up from germline, CDR1 is DFQATT and CDR2 is SNEGSKA (reference sequence). The trim removed 1 base at V and 3 bases at J, leaving 2 bases unmatched.

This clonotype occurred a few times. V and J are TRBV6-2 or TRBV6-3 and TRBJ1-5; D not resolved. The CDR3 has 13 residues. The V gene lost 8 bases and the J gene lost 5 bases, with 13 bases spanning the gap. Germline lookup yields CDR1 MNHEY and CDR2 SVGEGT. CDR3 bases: TGTGCCAGCTCACACGTGGGTTATCAGCCCCAGCATTTT. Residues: CASSHVGYQPQHF.

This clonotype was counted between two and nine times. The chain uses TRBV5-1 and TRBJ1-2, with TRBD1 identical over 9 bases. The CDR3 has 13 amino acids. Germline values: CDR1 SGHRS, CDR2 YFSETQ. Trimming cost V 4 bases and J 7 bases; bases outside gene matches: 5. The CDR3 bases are TGCGCCAGCAGCCCGGGACAGGGTGGTGGCTACACCTTC. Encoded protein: CASSPGQGGGYTF.

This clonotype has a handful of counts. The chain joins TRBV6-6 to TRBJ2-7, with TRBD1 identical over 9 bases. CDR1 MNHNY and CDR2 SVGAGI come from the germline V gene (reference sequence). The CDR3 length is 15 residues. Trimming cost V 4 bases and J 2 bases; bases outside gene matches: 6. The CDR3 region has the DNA TGTGCCAGCAGTTCCACCGGGACAGGGACCTACGAGCAGTACGTC. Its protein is CASSSTGTGTYEQYV.

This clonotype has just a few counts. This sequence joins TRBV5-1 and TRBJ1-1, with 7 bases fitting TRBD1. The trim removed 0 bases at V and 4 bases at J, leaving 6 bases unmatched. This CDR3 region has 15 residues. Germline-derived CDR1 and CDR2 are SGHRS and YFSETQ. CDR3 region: CASSLDPGGSTEAFF. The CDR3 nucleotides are TGCGCCAGCAGCTTGGATCCAGGGGGGAGCACTGAAGCTTTCTTT.